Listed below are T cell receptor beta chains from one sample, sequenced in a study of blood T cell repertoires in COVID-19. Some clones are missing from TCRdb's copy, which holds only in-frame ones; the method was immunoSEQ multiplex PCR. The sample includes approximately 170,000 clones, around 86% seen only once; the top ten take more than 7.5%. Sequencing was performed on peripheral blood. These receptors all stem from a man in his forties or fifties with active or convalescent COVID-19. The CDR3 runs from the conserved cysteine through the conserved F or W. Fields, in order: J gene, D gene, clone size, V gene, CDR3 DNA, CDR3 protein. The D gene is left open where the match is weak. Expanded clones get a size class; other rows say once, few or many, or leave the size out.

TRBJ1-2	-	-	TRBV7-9	TGTGCCAGCAGTAGGGGCATCTATGGCTACACCTTC	CASSRGIYGYTF
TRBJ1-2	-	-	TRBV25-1	TGTGCCAGCAGGCCAAGAGGCTTTTCCTATGGCTACACCTTC	CASRPRGFSYGYTF
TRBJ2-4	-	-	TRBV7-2	TGTGCCAGCAGCGCTCAGGGGAGTGGCATTCAGTACTTC	CASSAQGSGIQYF
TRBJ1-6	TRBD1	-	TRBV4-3	TGCGCCAGCAGCCAGGCGGGACAGGGTCAGGGTTCACCCCTCCACTTT	CASSQAGQGQGSPLHF
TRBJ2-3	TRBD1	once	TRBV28	TGTGCCAGCAGTTTAATGGGGACAGGTTTAACAGATACGCAGTATTTT	CASSLMGTGLTDTQYF
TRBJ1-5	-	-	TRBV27	TGTGCCAGCAGGATCGGACCCCTGCGGGATCAGCCCCAGCATTTT	CASRIGPLRDQPQHF
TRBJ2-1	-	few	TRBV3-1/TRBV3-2	TGTGCCAGCAGCCAAGGGGCGGGTTCGGATGAGCAGTTCTTC	CASSQGAGSDEQFF
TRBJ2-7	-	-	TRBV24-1	TGTGCCACCAGTGACCCAGGGGACGAGCAGTACTTC	CATSDPGDEQYF
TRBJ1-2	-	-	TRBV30	TGTGCCTGGGAAGCAGGGAGGGGCGCGTATGGCTACACCTTC	CAWEAGRGAYGYTF
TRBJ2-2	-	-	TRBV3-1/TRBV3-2	TGTGCCAGCAGCCGAGTCACTCCCGGGGAGCTGTTTTTT	CASSRVTPGELFF
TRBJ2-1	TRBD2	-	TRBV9	TGTGCCAGCAGCGTTCAAGCGGGGGGGTCTAATGAGCAGTTCTTC	CASSVQAGGSNEQFF
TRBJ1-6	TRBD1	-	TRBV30	TGTGCCTGGAGTGTATCAGGGGGTTTCACCGGTTCACCCCTCCACTTT	CAWSVSGGFTGSPLHF
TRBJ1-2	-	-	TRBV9	TGTGCCAGCAGCGTAGATGCGGGCAACTATGGCTACACCTTC	CASSVDAGNYGYTF
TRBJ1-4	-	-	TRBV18	TGTGCCAGCTCACCACTGGTTGCGCGGAATGAAAAACTGTTTTTT	CASSPLVARNEKLFF
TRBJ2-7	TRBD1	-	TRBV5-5	TGTGCCAGCAGCGAGGGGGACCCAACAGGGGGCTACGAGCAGTACTTC	CASSEGDPTGGYEQYF
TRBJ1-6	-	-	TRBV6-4	TGTGCCAGCAGTCCGGGGGTCGGGAATTCACCCCTCCACTTT	CASSPGVGNSPLHF
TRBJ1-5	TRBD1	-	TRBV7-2	TGTGCCAGCAGCTTAGGAGGCCGGACAGGTGGTCAGCCCCAGCATTTT	CASSLGGRTGGQPQHF
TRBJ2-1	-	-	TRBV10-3	TGTGCCATCAGGACAGACAATGAGCAGTTCTTC	CAIRTDNEQFF